These 20 T cell receptor beta chains came from one sample sequenced in a study of blood T cell repertoires in COVID-19. Repertoires were generated with immunoSEQ multiplex PCR, while TCRdb's copy carries only in-frame clones and drops some. In the table there are about 230,000 clones, 81% of which are singletons. Sequencing input: peripheral blood. These receptors all stem from a woman older than 75 with acute or convalescent COVID-19.

This chain joins TRBV7-2 and TRBJ2-3, with 9 bases fitting TRBD2. CDR3 size: 16 residues. With V trimmed by 1 base and J by 4 bases, 6 bases remained unmatched. CDR1 and CDR2 from the germline V gene are SGHTA and FQGNSA. CDR3 in amino acids: CASSLDAGGRADTQYF. The CDR3 nucleotides read TGTGCCAGCAGCTTAGACGCGGGGGGGCGGGCAGATACGCAGTATTTT.

This chain connects TRBV5-1 to TRBJ1-6; TRBD1 aligns across 12 bases. The ends lost 2 bases at V and 8 bases at J; junction bases unmatched: 5. The CDR3 is 16 amino acids. CDR1 and CDR2 from the germline V gene are SGHRS and YFSETQ. The CDR3 here is CASSFTRDRGHSPLHF. The CDR3 DNA sequence: TGCGCCAGCAGCTTCACCCGGGACAGGGGGCATTCACCCCTCCACTTT.

The chain joins TRBV5-1 to TRBJ2-5; no clear D. CDR1 is SGHRS and CDR2 is YFSETQ in the germline V gene. This CDR3 spans 10 amino acids. V was shortened by 4 bases and J by 9 bases, with 7 bases between the two germline ends. The CDR3, as DNA: TGCGCCAGCAGCCTCTCGGCCCAGTACTTC. Translated: CASSLSAQYF.

The chain recombines TRBV3-1 (or the pseudogene TRBV3-2) with TRBJ1-4, with D possibly matching TRBD1 (6 bases). Germline CDR1 LGHDT, CDR2 YNNKEL (reference sequence). This CDR3 has 14 residues. V dropped 5 bases and J dropped 7 bases, with 14 bases sitting between them. CDR3 DNA sequence: TGTGCCAGCAGCAGACGGGGGGCCGCTGAAAAACTGTTTTTT. Its translation is CASSRRGAAEKLFF.

The chain joins TRBV4-1 to TRBJ1-2, with D maybe TRBD1 (6 bases). The CDR3 totals 14 residues. Germline assignment: CDR1 MGHRA and CDR2 YSYEKL. V lost 1 base to trimming and J lost 4 bases, with 10 bases between them. The CDR3 spells CASSQAQGFYGYTF. CDR3 DNA sequence: TGCGCCAGCAGCCAAGCGCAGGGGTTCTATGGCTACACCTTC.

The chain links TRBV7-3 to TRBJ1-2, with TRBD1 matching over 7 bases. CDR3 length equals 15 residues. The junction had 5 bases not matched to a gene; V was cut back by 4 bases and J by 0 bases. Germline V lookup: CDR1 SGHTA, CDR2 FQGTGA. The CDR3 sequence: CASSSTGRANYGYTF. The DNA of the CDR3 is TGTGCCAGCAGCTCGACAGGGCGTGCTAACTATGGCTACACCTTC.

The chain recombines TRBV7-8 with TRBJ2-5; 9 positions match TRBD2. From germline, CDR1 is SGHVS and CDR2 FQNEAQ. Germline trimming cut 4 bases from V and 3 bases from J; bases unmatched to any gene: 6. The CDR3 is made up of 15 amino acids. CDR3 bases: TGTGCCAGCAGCTCCACTAGCGGGTTTAAAGAGACCCAGTACTTC. As protein: CASSSTSGFKETQYF. Full variable domain (remainder filled in from reference TRBV7-8 and TRBJ2-5): GAGVSQSPRYKVAKRGQDVALRCDPISGHVSLFWYQQALGQGPEFLTYFQNEAQLDKSGLPSDRFFAERPEGSVSTLKIQRTQQEDSAVYLCASSSTSGFKETQYFGPGTRLLVL.

The gene calls are TRBV28 and TRBJ2-7; D is possibly TRBD2 (5 bases). Germline V gene sequence: CDR1 MDHEN, CDR2 SYDVKM. This CDR3 has 13 residues. The V and J ends lost 5 bases and 3 bases respectively, with 11 bases between them. The CDR3 DNA follows: TGTGCCAGCAGTCCCAACCGGGGCTACGAGCAGTACTTC. Its translation: CASSPNRGYEQYF.

The chain employs TRBV18 and TRBJ1-1, with D hard to call. CDR1 and CDR2 from the germline V gene are KGHSH and LQKENI. The CDR3 has 15 amino acids. V lost 0 bases and J 1 base, leaving 9 bases between the germline ends. CDR3 nucleotides: TGTGCCAGCTCACCACCGTCTACAGAGAACACTGAAGCTTTCTTT. Translated, it gives CASSPPSTENTEAFF. The entire variable domain, with the rest obtained from reference TRBV18 and TRBJ1-1, is as follows: NAGVMQNPRHLVRRRGQEARLRCSPMKGHSHVYWYRQLPEEGLKFMVYLQKENIIDESGMPKERFSAEFPKEGPSILRIQQVVRGDSAAYFCASSPPSTENTEAFFGQGTRLTVV.

This clone has only a few counts. CDR3 loop: CASSQVKAGGDEKLFF. CDR3 sequence (DNA): TGTGCCAGCAGCCAAGTTAAGGCGGGGGGAGATGAAAAACTGTTTTTT. The chain uses TRBV4-2 and TRBJ1-4, with D perhaps matching TRBD1 (5 bases). The length of the CDR3 is 16 residues. V was clipped by 1 base and J by 6 bases, with 15 bases between them. Germline V gene lookup returns CDR1 LGHNA and CDR2 YNFKEQ.

As DNA, the CDR3 is TGTGCCAGCAGCCAGGGACATCCTGGGGTGTACTATGGCTACACCTTC. As protein: CASSQGHPGVYYGYTF. This chain uses TRBV5-6 with TRBJ1-2; D might be TRBD1 (6 bases). Germline V gene lookup returns CDR1 SGHDT and CDR2 YYEEEE. The CDR3 is 16 residues long. Deletions cut 4 bases from V and 3 bases from J, with 19 bases between.

The chain employs TRBV28 and TRBJ2-7; TRBD2 agrees at 13 bases. The germline CDR1 and CDR2 sequences are MDHEN and SYDVKM. Germline trimming cut 5 bases from V and 2 bases from J; bases unmatched to any gene: 9. The CDR3 is made up of 17 amino acids. This CDR3 reads CASSVDGLAGVPYEQYF. In nucleotides, the CDR3 is TGTGCCAGCAGTGTCGATGGACTAGCGGGAGTCCCCTACGAGCAGTACTTC.

The table lists this clone with a few counts. The chain carries TRBV5-8 and TRBJ1-1; a weak D match, TRBD1 (5 bases). This CDR3 is built from 14 residues. Deletions cut 4 bases from V and 4 bases from J, with 14 bases between. CDR1 and CDR2 (germline): SGHTS, YDEGEE. CDR3 sequence (DNA): TGTGCCAGCAGCCCTCAGGGCGGGAGCACTGAAGCTTTCTTT. Its translation is CASSPQGGSTEAFF.

The V gene is TRBV6-2 or TRBV6-3, the J gene TRBJ2-3, with 7 bases fitting TRBD2. The CDR3 loop spans 14 amino acids. The germline gives CDR1 MNHEY, CDR2 SVGEGT. Trimming took 8 bases from V and 6 from J; bases not matched to a gene: 11. The CDR3 DNA sequence: TGTGCCAGCTGCCGAGGGAGGGCCGGGGATACGCAGTATTTT. Protein: CASCRGRAGDTQYF.

The table lists this clone with a count of one. The V call is TRBV14, the J call TRBJ2-5; TRBD1 agrees at 9 bases. The CDR3 sequence is 14 residues long. The V and J ends lost 3 bases and 4 bases, in that order; junction bases with no gene match: 3. Looked up from germline, CDR1 is SGHDN and CDR2 is FVKESK. The DNA for the CDR3 is TGTGCCAGCAGCCAGAGACAGGGGGGAGAGACCCAGTACTTC. Its protein product is CASSQRQGGETQYF.

This clone was picked up a small number of times. The gene calls are TRBV5-1 and TRBJ2-5, with TRBD2 matching over 7 bases. In germline, CDR1 is SGHRS, CDR2 YFSETQ. This CDR3 has 14 amino acids. V trimming: 6 bases; J trimming: 1 base; junction bases outside the gene matches: 6. CDR3 region: CASNPGGGQETQYF. CDR3 in DNA: TGCGCCAGCAACCCAGGCGGGGGCCAAGAGACCCAGTACTTC. The full variable domain, in which reference TRBV5-1 and TRBJ2-5 provide the parts outside the CDR3, is KAGVTQTPRYLIKTRGQQVTLSCSPISGHRSVSWYQQTPGQGLQFLFEYFSETQRNKGNFPGRFSGRQFSNSRSEMNVSTLELGDSALYLCASNPGGGQETQYFGPGTRLLVL.

Only a few counts were recorded for this clone. This chain uses TRBV7-2 with TRBJ1-5, with D unresolved. The CDR3 is made up of 15 amino acids. The ends were cut back, 1 base at V and 1 base at J, with 8 bases in the middle. CDR1 is SGHTA and CDR2 is FQGNSA in the germline V gene. CDR3 residues: CASSLDSRSNQPQHF. DNA of the CDR3: TGTGCCAGCAGCTTAGACTCGCGGAGCAATCAGCCCCAGCATTTT.

V and J are TRBV21-1 and TRBJ1-1; the table's D call TRBD1 went unverified against the DNA. TRBV21-1 is classified as a pseudogene. This CDR3 region has 18 residues. CDR3: CASTLGEKTGIMNTEAFF. CDR3 sequence (DNA): TGTGCCAGCACCTTGGGGGAAAAAACAGGGATCATGAACACTGAAGCTTTCTTT.

The chain employs TRBV5-1 and TRBJ1-2, with 9 bases lining up with TRBD1. The CDR3 has 14 residues. The germline CDR1 and CDR2 sequences are SGHRS and YFSETQ. Trimming cost V 0 bases and J 8 bases; bases outside gene matches: 5. In nucleotides, the CDR3 is TGCGCCAGCAGCTTGGGCCGGACAGGGGAGGGCTACACCTTC. Its translation is CASSLGRTGEGYTF.

The chain links TRBV5-1 to TRBJ1-1; 8 positions match TRBD1. Germline V lookup: CDR1 SGHRS, CDR2 YFSETQ. The CDR3 is 13 amino acids. V shed 1 base, J shed 5 bases, and the junction held 1 base outside the gene matches. The DNA of the CDR3 is TGCGCCAGCAGCTTGCGGACAGGGACTGAAGCTTTCTTT. Translation: CASSLRTGTEAFF.